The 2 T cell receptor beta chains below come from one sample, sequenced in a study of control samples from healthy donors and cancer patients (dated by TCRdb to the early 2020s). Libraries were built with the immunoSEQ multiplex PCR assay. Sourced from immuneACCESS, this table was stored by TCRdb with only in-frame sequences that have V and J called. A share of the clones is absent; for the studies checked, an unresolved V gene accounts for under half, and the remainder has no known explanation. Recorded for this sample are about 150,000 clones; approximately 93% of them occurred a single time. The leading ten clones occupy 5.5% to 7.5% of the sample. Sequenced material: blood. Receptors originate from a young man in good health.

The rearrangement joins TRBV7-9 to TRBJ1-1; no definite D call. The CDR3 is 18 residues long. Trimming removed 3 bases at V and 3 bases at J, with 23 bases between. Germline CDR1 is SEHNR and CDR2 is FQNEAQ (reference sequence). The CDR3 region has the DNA TGTGCCAGCAGCTTTAGACGGCAGGTGGGGAGAAGAGACACTGAAGCTTTCTTT. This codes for CASSFRRQVGRRDTEAFF.

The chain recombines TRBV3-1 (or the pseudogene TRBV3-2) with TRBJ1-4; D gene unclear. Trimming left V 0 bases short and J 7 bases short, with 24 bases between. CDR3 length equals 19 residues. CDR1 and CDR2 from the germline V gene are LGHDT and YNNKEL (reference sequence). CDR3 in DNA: TGTGCCAGCAGCCAAGACGTGGGCGAGTTCCGCTCTTGGGGTGAAAAACTGTTTTTT. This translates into CASSQDVGEFRSWGEKLFF.